The 6 T cell receptor beta chains reported below all come from one sample, sequenced in a study of blood T cells in healthy people across ages (dated by TCRdb to about 2015). Libraries were built with 5' RACE. TCRdb records Illumina HiSeq 2500 as the sequencer. A second PCR of about 6 to 12 cycles was run with a J-beta primer mix and a sample-barcoded 5' primer. TCRdb redid the processing of the public reads, applying fastp at Q25 and MiXCR, and retained in-frame beta chains. Entries that share a CDR3 protein sequence are merged under the most common genes and DNA. This sample gives about 1.4 million distinct CDR3 sequences in total; 45% to 70% of them show up just once. Of the sample, over 5.5% is held by the ten largest clones. Material: blood. These receptors were obtained from a man between 18 and 35 years old in good health.

The chain couples TRBV6-6 to TRBJ1-1; 9 positions match TRBD1. V lost 6 bases to trimming and J lost 3 bases; unmatched junction nucleotides: 11. The CDR3 contains 16 residues. Germline CDR1 MNHNY, CDR2 SVGAGI (reference sequence). The CDR3 DNA sequence: TGTGCCAGCAGACCATTAGGACAGGGGCGGGACACTGAAGCTTTCTTT. Residues: CASRPLGQGRDTEAFF.

The chain recombines TRBV27 with TRBJ1-1; D possibly corresponds to TRBD1 (5 bases). From germline, CDR1 is MNHEY and CDR2 SMNVEV (reference sequence). V dropped 4 bases and J dropped 2 bases, with 17 bases sitting between them. This CDR3 spans 16 amino acids. The CDR3 DNA reads TGTGCCAGCAGTTCAATCGGGGGTCTCGGCAACACTGAAGCTTTCTTT. The encoded protein is CASSSIGGLGNTEAFF.

In regard to this clonotype: Mismatch with germline at one junction end may stem from a read error. The chain joins TRBV29-1 to TRBJ2-4, with D unclear. Judging by the DNA end, TRBJ2-5 fits better; the J call may be wrong. Germline V gene data show CDR1 as SQVTM and CDR2 as ANQGSEA. The CDR3 totals 10 residues. The CDR3 reads CSAEGQTQYF. DNA for the CDR3: TGCAGCGCTGAAGGACAGACCCAGTACTTC.

The rearrangement links TRBV4-1 to TRBJ1-1; the D gene is possibly TRBD1 (5 bases). Germline loops: CDR1 MGHRA, CDR2 YSYEKL. Trimming cost V 0 bases and J 2 bases, with 10 bases left between them. The CDR3 consists of 15 residues. CDR3 sequence (DNA): TGCGCCAGCAGCCAAGAAGCCAGGGCAAACACTGAAGCTTTCTTT. Protein sequence: CASSQEARANTEAFF.

The V gene is TRBV27, the J gene TRBJ2-1, with 7 positions matching TRBD2. The CDR3 covers 15 residues. Germline CDR1 is MNHEY and CDR2 is SMNVEV (reference sequence). V lost 3 bases to trimming and J lost 8 bases; unmatched junction nucleotides: 10. CDR3 coding DNA: TGTGCCAGCAGTTTCCGGGACTACCTTGGACATGAGCAGTTCTTC. It encodes CASSFRDYLGHEQFF.

This rearrangement joins TRBV20-1 to TRBJ2-3, with 12 bases matching TRBD2. Germline loops: CDR1 DFQATT, CDR2 SNEGSKA (reference sequence). The CDR3 length is 15 residues. V was pared by 4 bases and J by 5 bases, with 7 bases of the junction left unmatched. In DNA form, the CDR3 reads TGCAGTGCTACCCGACTAGCGGGAGACGTAGATACGCAGTATTTT. Translating gives CSATRLAGDVDTQYF.